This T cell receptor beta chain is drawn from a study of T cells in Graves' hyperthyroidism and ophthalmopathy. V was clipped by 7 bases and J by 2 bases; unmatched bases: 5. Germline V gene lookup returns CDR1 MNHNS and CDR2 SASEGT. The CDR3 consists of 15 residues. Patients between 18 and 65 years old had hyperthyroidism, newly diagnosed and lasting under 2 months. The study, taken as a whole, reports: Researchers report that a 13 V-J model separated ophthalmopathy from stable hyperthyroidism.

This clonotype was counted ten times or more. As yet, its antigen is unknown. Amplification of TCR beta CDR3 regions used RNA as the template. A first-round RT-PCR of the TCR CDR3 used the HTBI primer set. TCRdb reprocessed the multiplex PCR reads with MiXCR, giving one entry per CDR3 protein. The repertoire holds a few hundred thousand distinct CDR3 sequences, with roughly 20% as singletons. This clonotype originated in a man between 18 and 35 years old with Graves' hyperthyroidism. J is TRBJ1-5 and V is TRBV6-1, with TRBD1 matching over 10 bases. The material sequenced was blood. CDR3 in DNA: TGTGCCAGCACGGACAGGGGGTATGGCAATCAGCCCCAGCATTTT. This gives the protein CASTDRGYGNQPQHF.